One and the same sample provided the 23 T cell receptor beta chains below, sequenced in a study of blood T cell repertoires in COVID-19. Only in-frame clones appear in the TCRdb table, and some are missing; sequencing was by immunoSEQ multiplex PCR. There are about 150,000 clones in the sample; around 87% occur only once, and 15% lies in the top ten. Sequencing was carried out using peripheral blood. The receptors stem from a middle-aged woman with acute or convalescent COVID-19.

The rearrangement joins TRBV10-3 to TRBJ2-6, with D uncertain. Germline V gene lookup returns CDR1 ENHRY and CDR2 SYGVKD. The CDR3 runs to 16 residues. V was clipped by 0 bases and J by 2 bases, with 8 bases between them. The chain's CDR3 is CAISESVTAGANVLTF. The CDR3 DNA follows: TGTGCCATCAGTGAGTCTGTCACAGCTGGGGCCAACGTCCTGACTTTC.

This clone was detected many times. This chain links TRBV6-5 with TRBJ2-7; 11 bases agree with TRBD2. This CDR3 contains 15 residues. The V gene end was trimmed by 6 bases and the J gene end by 0 bases; junction bases not matched to a gene: 4. Germline CDR1 is MNHEY and CDR2 is SVGAGI. In DNA, the CDR3 is TGTGCCAGCAGGGGACTAGCGGTTCACTCCTACGAGCAGTACTTC. Translation: CASRGLAVHSYEQYF.

The V and J genes are TRBV10-3 and TRBJ2-2, with a possible D match to TRBD1 (5 bases). Germline CDR1 is ENHRY and CDR2 is SYGVKD. V lost 0 bases and J lost 0, with 11 bases in between. The CDR3 has 17 amino acids. The CDR3 sequence is CAISESIQGANTGELFF. The DNA for the CDR3 is TGTGCCATCAGTGAGTCGATTCAGGGCGCGAACACCGGGGAGCTGTTTTTT.

This sequence joins TRBV19 and TRBJ1-2; the match to TRBD1 covers 11 bases. The V and J ends lost 6 bases and 4 bases, in that order; junction bases with no gene match: 7. The CDR3 loop spans 15 amino acids. In germline, CDR1 is LNHDA, CDR2 SQIVND (reference sequence). The DNA for the CDR3 is TGTGCCAGTAGGGACAGGGGGCCCTCTCTCTATGGCTACACCTTC. It specifies CASRDRGPSLYGYTF. Looking up the rest from reference TRBV19 and TRBJ1-2 gives the full variable domain: DGGITQSPKYLFRKEGQNVTLSCEQNLNHDAMYWYRQDPGQGLRLIYYSQIVNDFQKGDIAEGYSVSREKKESFPLTVTSAQKNPTAFYLCASRDRGPSLYGYTFGSGTRLTVV.

This sequence joins TRBV7-9 and TRBJ1-1; TRBD1 matches 8 bases. Germline lookup yields CDR1 SEHNR and CDR2 FQNEAQ (reference sequence). V was pared by 4 bases and J by 10 bases, with 5 bases of the junction left unmatched. This CDR3 is built from 12 residues. CDR3 residues: CASSSTQGVAFF. The CDR3, as DNA: TGTGCCAGCAGCTCGACACAGGGGGTAGCTTTCTTT.

The gene calls are TRBV3-1 (or the pseudogene TRBV3-2) and TRBJ2-3; TRBD1 matches 9 bases. From germline, CDR1 is LGHDT and CDR2 YNNKEL (reference sequence). This CDR3 is built from 17 residues. J gave up 1 base and V 3 bases, and 8 bases lay outside the gene matches. CDR3: CASSQPGTGLRTDTQYF. In DNA form, the CDR3 reads TGTGCCAGCAGCCAGCCCGGGACAGGGTTACGCACAGATACGCAGTATTTT.

The chain couples TRBV2 to TRBJ1-2; D is unresolved. CDR1 is SNHLY and CDR2 is FYNNEI in the germline V gene. The CDR3 is made up of 11 amino acids. The V and J ends lost 4 bases and 8 bases respectively, with 8 bases between them. The CDR3 DNA follows: TGTGCCAGCAGTGTGGGCAGCGGCTACACCTTC. Its protein is CASSVGSGYTF.

V gene TRBV3-1 (or the pseudogene TRBV3-2) combines with J gene TRBJ2-3; 9 nucleotides align to TRBD1. The CDR3 is made up of 15 amino acids. CDR1 is LGHDT and CDR2 is YNNKEL in the germline V gene (reference sequence). V was clipped by 2 bases and J by 4 bases; unmatched bases: 4. The CDR3 region is CASSQWDREADTQYF. Written as DNA, the CDR3 is TGTGCCAGCAGCCAATGGGACAGGGAGGCAGATACGCAGTATTTT.

The chain employs TRBV9 and TRBJ2-3; D perhaps matches TRBD2 (6 bases). Between the trimmed V and J ends, which lost 9 bases and 1 base, there was a span of 15 bases. Germline values: CDR1 SGDLS, CDR2 YYNGEE. The CDR3 extends over 14 amino acids. In DNA, the CDR3 is TGTGCCACCAATCGGTGGGGGGGCACAGATACGCAGTATTTT. It yields the protein CATNRWGGTDTQYF. Looking up the rest from reference TRBV9 and TRBJ2-3 gives the full variable domain: DSGVTQTPKHLITATGQRVTLRCSPRSGDLSVYWYQQSLDQGLQFLIQYYNGEERAKGNILERFSAQQFPDLHSELNLSSLELGDSALYFCATNRWGGTDTQYFGPGTRLTVL.

The chain has TRBV30 and TRBJ1-5, with 8 bases that match TRBD1. After removal of 3 bases from V and 6 bases from J, the junction contained 10 bases not matched to a gene. The CDR3 totals 15 residues. The V gene's germline CDR1 is GTSNPN and CDR2 SVGIG (reference sequence). The CDR3 DNA reads TGTGCCTGGAGCGAAGGACAGGGTTTCGGTCAGCCCCAGCATTTT. It codes for CAWSEGQGFGQPQHF. Combining the CDR3 with reference TRBV30 and TRBJ1-5 gives the whole variable domain SQTIHQWPATLVQPVGSPLSLECTVEGTSNPNLYWYRQAAGRGLQLLFYSVGIGQISSEVPQNLSASRPQDRQFILSSKKLLLSDSGFYLCAWSEGQGFGQPQHFGDGTRLSIL.

V usage is TRBV7-3 and J usage is TRBJ2-1; the match to TRBD2 covers 8 bases. Germline V gene lookup returns CDR1 SGHTA and CDR2 FQGTGA. The V and J ends lost 1 base and 0 bases, in that order; junction bases with no gene match: 5. There are 17 residues in the CDR3. CDR3 protein: CASSLSPAGASYNEQFF. Here the CDR3 DNA reads TGTGCCAGCAGCTTAAGTCCAGCGGGGGCCTCCTACAATGAGCAGTTCTTC. Together with reference TRBV7-3 and TRBJ2-1, the CDR3 gives the full variable domain: GAGVSQTPSNKVTEKGKYVELRCDPISGHTALYWYRQSLGQGPEFLIYFQGTGAADDSGLPNDRFFAVRPEGSVSTLKIQRTERGDSAVYLCASSLSPAGASYNEQFFGPGTRLTVL.

The gene calls are TRBV18 and TRBJ1-5; 12 nucleotides line up with TRBD1. Trimming cost V 4 bases and J 5 bases; bases outside gene matches: 3. Germline assignment: CDR1 KGHSH and CDR2 LQKENI. The CDR3 sequence is 15 residues long. CDR3: CASSRGQGAYQPQHF. For the CDR3, the DNA is TGTGCCAGCTCACGGGGACAGGGGGCTTATCAGCCCCAGCATTTT.

The chain links TRBV30 to TRBJ1-1, with a weak D call TRBD1 (6 bases). The length of the CDR3 is 14 residues. With 2 bases removed from V and 0 bases from J, the gap between germline ends came to 10 bases. Germline values: CDR1 GTSNPN, CDR2 SVGIG (reference sequence). The CDR3 is CAWSRGFLNTEAFF. The CDR3 nucleotides are TGTGCCTGGAGTAGGGGGTTTCTGAACACTGAAGCTTTCTTT.

This chain connects TRBV5-1 to TRBJ2-2; TRBD1 matches 7 bases. Germline-derived CDR1 and CDR2 are SGHRS and YFSETQ. Trimming took 4 bases from V and 0 from J; bases not matched to a gene: 6. CDR3 length equals 16 residues. For the CDR3, the DNA is TGCGCCAGCAGCGCATCCGGGACAGCGAACACCGGGGAGCTGTTTTTT. This translates into CASSASGTANTGELFF.

This clone has just one count. The rearrangement uses TRBV28 and TRBJ2-7; D perhaps matches TRBD1 (7 bases). The V and J ends lost 5 bases and 6 bases respectively, with 17 bases between them. The germline V gene has CDR1 MDHEN and CDR2 SYDVKM. The CDR3 has 14 amino acids. CDR3: CASSPAGTVGEQYF. The DNA of the CDR3 is TGTGCCAGCAGTCCGGCGGGGACAGTCGGCGAGCAGTACTTC.

This sequence joins TRBV5-1 and TRBJ2-7, with D uncertain. V shed 0 bases and J shed 6 bases, with 7 bases lying between them. The CDR3 extends over 12 amino acids. CDR1 and CDR2 (germline): SGHRS, YFSETQ. The CDR3 DNA follows: TGCGCCAGCAGCTTGGCAGATGGCGAGCAGTACTTC. Its translation is CASSLADGEQYF.

V is TRBV30 and J is TRBJ2-5; D unresolved. This CDR3 is 11 amino acids long. Germline assignment: CDR1 GTSNPN and CDR2 SVGIG (reference sequence). V lost 3 bases and J lost 5, with 7 bases in between. The CDR3 reads CAWSDQETQYF. In DNA, the CDR3 is TGTGCCTGGAGCGATCAGGAGACCCAGTACTTC.

This clone was found a few times. The chain carries TRBV7-8 and TRBJ2-1, with 9 bases lining up with TRBD1. Germline V gene sequence: CDR1 SGHVS, CDR2 FQNEAQ. This CDR3 region has 16 residues. V gave up 4 bases and J gave up 2 bases; unmatched junction bases: 6. CDR3 residues: CASSSTGQGAYNEQFF. The CDR3 region has the DNA TGTGCCAGCAGCTCCACGGGACAGGGAGCCTACAATGAGCAGTTCTTC.

The CDR3 is CASSPLGQGYNEQFF. In DNA, the CDR3 is TGTGCCAGCAGTCCGTTGGGACAGGGATACAATGAGCAGTTCTTC. The rearrangement links TRBV27 to TRBJ2-1, with 9 bases matching TRBD1. CDR3 size: 15 residues. V shed 5 bases, J shed 4 bases, and the junction held 6 bases outside the gene matches. Germline V gene sequence: CDR1 MNHEY, CDR2 SMNVEV (reference sequence).

The V and J genes are TRBV2 and TRBJ2-1, with 12 positions matching TRBD2. The length of the CDR3 is 16 residues. V lost 5 bases and J lost 6; bases outside the gene matches: 8. The germline V gene encodes CDR1 SNHLY and CDR2 FYNNEI. CDR3 coding DNA: TGTGCCAGCAGTCAAACCGGACTAGCGGGGACCAATGAGCAGTTCTTC. Amino acid sequence: CASSQTGLAGTNEQFF.

The chain recombines TRBV12-5 with TRBJ1-4, with TRBD1 as a possible D gene (6 bases). CDR3 length: 17 amino acids. Germline V gene sequence: CDR1 LGHNT, CDR2 FRNRAP. The V gene lost 1 base and the J gene lost 0 bases, with 12 bases spanning the gap. CDR3 in amino acids: CASGLGWGRTTNEKLFF. The CDR3 DNA reads as TGTGCTAGTGGTTTGGGCTGGGGGCGAACAACTAATGAAAAACTGTTTTTT.

This clone was detected a few times. V gene TRBV18 combines with J gene TRBJ1-3; possible D gene TRBD1, 5 bases. The CDR3 runs 15 residues. Germline V CDR1 and CDR2: KGHSH, LQKENI. The germline V and J ends were trimmed by 6 bases and 0 bases, with 12 bases remaining between them. This chain's CDR3 is CASSHDSHSGNTIYF. CDR3 nucleotide sequence: TGTGCCAGCTCGCACGACAGTCACTCTGGAAACACCATATATTTT.

V is TRBV28 and J is TRBJ1-5, with a tentative D call TRBD1 (5 bases). CDR3 length: 17 residues. Germline CDR1 reads MDHEN; CDR2 reads SYDVKM. V dropped 3 bases and J dropped 1 base, with 16 bases sitting between them. DNA of the CDR3: TGTGCCAGCAGTTTCGGGGGATCGGCGATCAGCAATCAGCCCCAGCATTTT. This translates into CASSFGGSAISNQPQHF.